This TCR beta chain comes out of a study of blood T cell repertoires in COVID-19. Study-level information: COVID-19 samples, acute and convalescent, were from the United States, Italy and Spain. PBMCs, B-cell-depleted T cells, or T cells were the source of the cDNA or gDNA that made up the material.

As processed by the authors: Amplification of reference gene primers was used by the study to estimate nucleated cell counts. Sequencing was performed with immunoSEQ multiplex PCR; in TCRdb, only in-frame clones are kept and a portion is missing. The V and J calls and clone size are taken from that table; D and trimming were inferred from the DNA. The data hold fewer than 350,000 clones, with 88% observed a single time. The length of the CDR3 is 12 residues. The germline CDR1 and CDR2 sequences are SNHLY and FYNNEI. V was clipped by 6 bases and J by 7 bases, with 12 bases between them. The chain carries TRBV2 and TRBJ2-5; the D gene is possibly TRBD2 (5 bases). Sequenced sample: peripheral blood. This TCR came from a man younger than 35 with active or convalescent COVID-19. CDR3 coding DNA: TGTGCCAGCAGGCTCGAAGGAGGGACCCAGTACTTC. Protein sequence: CASRLEGGTQYF.